This entry describes one T cell receptor (beta chain). Multiplex PCR with BIOMED2 TRB-A/B primer pools amplified TRB rearrangements. TCRdb independently ran MiXCR on the multiplex PCR reads; one entry per CDR3 protein. This table has about 18,000 distinct CDR3 sequences, 36% appearing once. The sample is drawn from a study of T and B cells in COVID-19 patients. Blood genomic DNA input for TRB amplification was about 220-500 ng. This TCR came from a human donor with active COVID-19. Material: blood.

The CDR3 sequence is CASSLKGWGDTQYF. CDR3 sequence (DNA): TGTGCCAGCAGCTTAAAAGGCTGGGGAGATACGCAGTATTTT. The rearrangement uses TRBV7-6 and TRBJ2-3, with D uncertain. The germline V gene encodes CDR1 SGHVS and CDR2 FNYEAQ. CDR3 size: 14 residues. V was pared by 2 bases and J by 5 bases, with 11 bases between.